This TCR beta chain was recorded in a study of shared clonotypes between healthy human individuals. V was clipped by 5 bases and J by 2 bases, with 13 bases between them. Germline V CDR1 and CDR2: SNHLY, FYNNEI. The CDR3 length is 15 residues. Repertoires were generated with immunoSEQ multiplex PCR, while TCRdb's copy carries only in-frame clones and drops some. The sample holds roughly 2.6 million clones; around 94% are singletons and the top ten take more than 0.12%. This clone turned up a few times. This sequence joins TRBV2 and TRBJ1-5; D ambiguous. What was sequenced was naive CD4+ T cells sorted from blood. Subset: CD45RA+ positively selected. This TCR derives from a man aged 18 to 29 in good health. The CDR3 region is CASSTDGKGNQPQHF. The CDR3 DNA reads TGTGCCAGCAGTACCGATGGCAAGGGCAATCAGCCCCAGCATTTT.